Sequencing of this T cell receptor beta chain was carried out in a study of T cells after yellow fever vaccination. Study summary: When fractions had low cell numbers, they were prepared with SMART-Seq v4 Ultra Low Input. The study's findings and limits: Reappearance after the booster was seen for most primary-vaccination clones, at 95% to 96% CD4 and more than 80% CD8. A limited proportion of clonotypes was detected within both the CD4 and CD8 compartments.

Researchers made TCR cDNA using 5'RACE template switching, and this step added a universal primer site and UMIs. TCRdb processed the 5' RACE reads anew with MiXCR; each CDR3 protein has one entry. The sample records about 120,000 distinct CDR3 sequences, more than 5.5% being singletons. V lost 6 bases and J 7 bases, leaving 13 bases between the germline ends. The CDR3 has 13 amino acids. Germline loops: CDR1 MDHEN, CDR2 SYDVKM. This clonotype was counted many times. Antigen: not known. The chain employs TRBV28 and TRBJ1-3, with D possibly being TRBD1 (6 bases). Sequences were derived from CD4+ T cells sorted from PBMCs, sampled around 45 days after the first yellow fever vaccination. This sequence was found in a man in his late teens or twenties who received the YFV17D yellow fever vaccine. CDR3: CASRQGFRNTIYF. The DNA of the CDR3 is TGTGCCAGCAGGCAGGGGTTTCGCAACACCATATATTTT.